The 27 T cell receptor beta chains listed next were all sequenced from one sample in a study of beta chain features in type 1 diabetes. Their specific antigens are unknown. General study findings and limits: There was a moderate but significant shortening of TCRB CDR3s in all four CD4+ subsets of Type 1 diabetes patients.

The study reverse transcribed the entire isolated RNA, so it sequenced expressed TCRB transcripts. Sequenced by immunoSEQ multiplex PCR; TCRdb stores in-frame clones only, minus some. The sample lists 120,000 or so clones, about 18% occurring once. Sequencing input: central memory CD4+ T cells from blood. The receptors shown here come from a man younger than 35 with type 1 diabetes.

This clone was observed a handful of times. V usage is TRBV30 and J usage is TRBJ2-3, with D perhaps given as TRBD1 or TRBD2 (7 bases each). The germline V gene has CDR1 GTSNPN and CDR2 SVGIG (reference sequence). Trimming took off 0 bases at V and 4 bases at J, with 20 bases between the two ends. The length of the CDR3 is 17 residues. Here the CDR3 DNA reads TGTGCCTGGAGTGTACGAAGGCAGGGAGGGGGCCCAGATACGCAGTATTTT. Encoded protein: CAWSVRRQGGGPDTQYF.

The rearrangement joins TRBV4-1 to TRBJ1-4; D not certain. V shed 2 bases and J shed 7 bases, with 8 bases lying between them. Per the germline V gene, CDR1 is MGHRA and CDR2 is YSYEKL. There are 13 residues in the CDR3. The CDR3: CASSQTEGEKLFF. In DNA form, the CDR3 reads TGCGCCAGCAGCCAAACGGAAGGTGAAAAACTGTTTTTT.

The chain has TRBV7-6 and TRBJ2-5, with 15 positions matching TRBD2. Germline lookup yields CDR1 SGHVS and CDR2 FNYEAQ. V lost 2 bases, J lost 6 bases, and 7 bases stayed unmatched. This CDR3 has 17 amino acids. DNA for the CDR3: TGTGCCAGCAGCTTAAGGACTAGCGGGGGGGCAGGAAAGACCCAGTACTTC. It encodes CASSLRTSGGAGKTQYF.

There are a few counts of this clone. This sequence joins TRBV2 and TRBJ2-7, with D perhaps TRBD1 or TRBD2 (5 bases each). The germline V gene encodes CDR1 SNHLY and CDR2 FYNNEI. Trimming removed 9 bases from V and 3 bases from J, with 12 bases in between. The CDR3 consists of 12 residues. CDR3 DNA sequence: TGTGCCAGGGGGGACGGGAACTACGAGCAGTACTTC. Translation gives CARGDGNYEQYF.

This clone occurred a few times. This chain links TRBV15 with TRBJ2-3, with 9 positions matching TRBD2. This CDR3 comprises 14 residues. V was pared by 5 bases and J by 6 bases, with 6 bases of the junction left unmatched. Germline V gene data show CDR1 as LNHNV and CDR2 as YYDKDF (reference sequence). The CDR3 region has the DNA TGTGCCACCAGCTGGGGACTAGCAGCGGATACGCAGTATTTT. This translates into CATSWGLAADTQYF.

This clone showed up just a few times. Compared with germline, one end of the junction differs, possibly owing to a read error. The chain is built from TRBV10-3 and TRBJ2-3, with 9 bases matching TRBD2. CDR1 is ENHRY and CDR2 is SYGVKD in the germline V gene. The CDR3 covers 16 residues. In DNA form, the CDR3 reads TGTGCCAGCAGTTACTCTGCGGCTAGCGGGGCAGATACGCAGTATTTT. Translation: CASSYSAASGADTQYF.

This clone was recorded many times. This sequence joins TRBV4-2 and TRBJ1-2, with 10 bases aligning to TRBD1. Germline V gene data show CDR1 as LGHNA and CDR2 as YNFKEQ. With 4 bases clipped from V and 6 bases from J, the junction kept 2 bases outside the gene matches. The CDR3 covers 13 residues. CDR3: CASSRGTGDGYTF. The CDR3 bases are TGTGCCAGCAGCCGAGGGACAGGGGATGGCTACACCTTC.

This clone was detected only a few times. The CDR3 DNA follows: TGTGCCTTTAGGACTAGCACTGAGCAGTTCTTC. Residues: CAFRTSTEQFF. The chain uses TRBV30 and TRBJ2-1; 8 nucleotides agree with TRBD2. CDR1 and CDR2 (germline): GTSNPN, SVGIG (reference sequence). V trimming: 7 bases; J trimming: 9 bases; junction bases outside the gene matches: 5. The CDR3 length is 11 residues.

The chain couples TRBV25-1 to TRBJ1-1; 8 nucleotides line up with TRBD1. In germline, CDR1 is MGHDK, CDR2 SYGVNS. This CDR3 has 13 residues. V shed 7 bases, J shed 7 bases, and the junction held 8 bases outside the gene matches. The CDR3 bases are TGTGCCAGCACTGACAGGGGCCGGGGTGAAGCTTTCTTT. This encodes CASTDRGRGEAFF.

CDR3 loop: CASSFSGGTTDTQYF. The CDR3 nucleotides read TGTGCCAGCAGCTTTAGCGGGGGGACCACAGATACGCAGTATTTT. The rearrangement uses TRBV7-2 and TRBJ2-3, with TRBD2 matching 10 bases. Germline V lookup: CDR1 SGHTA, CDR2 FQGNSA. Trimming cost V 3 bases and J 2 bases; bases outside gene matches: 2. The CDR3 loop spans 15 amino acids.

This clone was seen only a few times. The J gene is TRBJ1-1, the V gene TRBV30; TRBD1 agrees at 9 bases. J gave up 3 bases and V 5 bases, and 1 base lay outside the gene matches. CDR3 length: 12 residues. Germline assignment: CDR1 GTSNPN and CDR2 SVGIG (reference sequence). The CDR3 DNA reads TGTGCCTGGGGACAGGGGTACACTGAAGCTTTCTTT. Protein: CAWGQGYTEAFF.

The sample holds a few counts of this clone. CDR3 DNA sequence: TGTGCCTCAGGGGTCGCCGGGGCCAACGTCCTGACTTTC. Protein product: CASGVAGANVLTF. This chain uses TRBV30 with TRBJ2-6; maybe TRBD1 (6 bases). Deletions cut 7 bases from V and 4 bases from J, with 11 bases between. The germline CDR1 and CDR2 sequences are GTSNPN and SVGIG (reference sequence). This CDR3 is 13 amino acids long.

The gene calls are TRBV5-1 and TRBJ2-1; the D gene is possibly TRBD1 (6 bases). This CDR3 is built from 15 residues. Germline CDR1 is SGHRS and CDR2 is YFSETQ. V was cut by 4 bases and J by 4 bases, with 15 bases left in between. CDR3 protein: CASSPQGGVYNEQFF. In nucleotides, the CDR3 is TGCGCCAGCAGCCCCCAAGGGGGAGTATACAATGAGCAGTTCTTC. Looking up the rest from reference TRBV5-1 and TRBJ2-1 gives the full variable domain: KAGVTQTPRYLIKTRGQQVTLSCSPISGHRSVSWYQQTPGQGLQFLFEYFSETQRNKGNFPGRFSGRQFSNSRSEMNVSTLELGDSALYLCASSPQGGVYNEQFFGPGTRLTVL.

V and J are TRBV30 and TRBJ1-2; possible D gene TRBD1, 5 bases. The V gene's germline CDR1 is GTSNPN and CDR2 SVGIG (reference sequence). CDR3 size: 15 residues. V shed 1 base and J shed 0 bases, with 12 bases lying between them. In DNA, the CDR3 is TGTGCCTGGAGTGCCGACAGTTATTCTAACTATGGCTACACCTTC. Translated: CAWSADSYSNYGYTF.

The chain has TRBV7-2 and TRBJ1-5; TRBD1 agrees at 11 bases. Germline CDR1 SGHTA, CDR2 FQGNSA. The CDR3 covers 16 residues. V lost 5 bases, J lost 6 bases, and 9 bases stayed unmatched. CDR3 amino acids: CASSQGQGDLGQPQHF. CDR3 nucleotide sequence: TGTGCCAGCAGCCAGGGACAGGGGGATTTAGGTCAGCCCCAGCATTTT.

The sample holds one count of this clone. The chain uses TRBV4-3 and TRBJ1-1; D call uncertain. This CDR3 region has 13 residues. Germline V gene lookup returns CDR1 LGHNA and CDR2 YSLEER. Trimming shortened V by 4 bases and J by 8 bases, and 14 bases separated the two germline ends. CDR3 sequence (DNA): TGCGCCAGCAGCCGCGAGTTTGGACGGGAAGCTTTCTTT. Protein: CASSREFGREAFF.

This clone was observed many times. V usage is TRBV7-3 and J usage is TRBJ2-1, with TRBD2 identical over 7 bases. The germline gives CDR1 SGHTA, CDR2 FQGTGA. CDR3 length: 15 amino acids. With 4 bases clipped from V and 7 bases from J, the junction kept 10 bases outside the gene matches. In DNA form, the CDR3 reads TGTGCCAGCAGCTCCCAGGGAGGGAGGGGAAATGAGCAGTTCTTC. This translates into CASSSQGGRGNEQFF.

V is TRBV5-1 and J is TRBJ2-1, with 10 bases identical to TRBD2. Trimming took 0 bases from V and 9 from J; bases not matched to a gene: 6. This CDR3 has 15 residues. Germline lookup yields CDR1 SGHRS and CDR2 YFSETQ. The CDR3 is CASSLVTSGTGEQFF. The CDR3 nucleotides read TGCGCCAGCAGCTTGGTAACTAGCGGGACGGGTGAGCAGTTCTTC.

In its sample, this clone was seen a few times. The CDR3: CASSLGTAEQFF. In DNA form, the CDR3 reads TGTGCCAGCAGCTTAGGGACCGCCGAGCAGTTCTTC. This sequence joins TRBV7-2 and TRBJ2-1; D gene ambiguous. The CDR3 consists of 12 residues. V gave up 1 base and J gave up 10 bases, with 8 bases separating them. In germline, CDR1 is SGHTA, CDR2 FQGNSA.

A word on this clone: One end of the junction varies from germline; a read error may be responsible. The genes are TRBV7-2 and TRBJ2-1; maybe TRBD2 (5 bases). The CDR3 has 15 residues. Germline CDR1 SGHTA, CDR2 FQGNSA. CDR3 residues: CASCLALLATNEQFF. The CDR3 nucleotides are TGTGCCAGCTGCTTAGCGCTCCTAGCCACCAATGAGCAGTTCTTC.

Only a few counts were recorded for this clone. The CDR3 bases are TGTGCCAGCAGCGCATTGGGGGCAGGGGAGACACCCCTCCACTTT. Protein: CASSALGAGETPLHF. The chain carries TRBV9 and TRBJ1-6, with D possibly TRBD1 on 6 matching bases. V was trimmed by 3 bases and J by 11 bases, leaving 18 bases between them. The germline V gene has CDR1 SGDLS and CDR2 YYNGEE. The CDR3 totals 15 residues.

The chain links TRBV7-6 to TRBJ2-3; D might be TRBD2 (6 bases). Per germline, CDR1 SGHVS and CDR2 FNYEAQ. The V gene lost 1 base and the J gene lost 5 bases, with 16 bases spanning the gap. CDR3 length: 16 residues. The CDR3 here is CASSLGGLPGGDTQYF. The CDR3 coding sequence is TGTGCCAGCAGCTTAGGAGGACTCCCCGGGGGAGATACGCAGTATTTT. The variable domain in full, with the rest retrieved from reference TRBV7-6 and TRBJ2-3, is GAGVSQSPRYKVTKRGQDVALRCDPISGHVSLYWYRQALGQGPEFLTYFNYEAQQDKSGLPNDRFSAERPEGSISTLTIQRTEQRDSAMYRCASSLGGLPGGDTQYFGPGTRLTVL.

The chain combines TRBV18 with TRBJ2-7; D remains unclear. CDR3 size: 13 residues. Trimming removed 3 bases at V and 0 bases at J, with 6 bases between. The germline V gene has CDR1 KGHSH and CDR2 LQKENI. CDR3 protein: CASSPRSSYEQYF. The CDR3 bases are TGTGCCAGCTCACCCCGGAGCTCCTACGAGCAGTACTTC.

J is TRBJ1-5 and V is TRBV28, with TRBD1 as a possible D gene (6 bases). The CDR3 runs to 14 residues. Per germline, CDR1 MDHEN and CDR2 SYDVKM. Deletions cut 5 bases from V and 9 bases from J, with 17 bases between. The CDR3 nucleotides read TGTGCCAGCAGTGGCGACAGGCCTTTCGGGCCCCAGCATTTT. Amino acids: CASSGDRPFGPQHF.

In this sample, this clone turned up many times. The chain has TRBV10-3 and TRBJ2-1; 11 bases agree with TRBD2. The CDR3 consists of 15 residues. Germline V gives CDR1 ENHRY, CDR2 SYGVKD. V shed 6 bases, J shed 6 bases, and the junction held 7 bases outside the gene matches. CDR3 coding DNA: TGTGCCATCAGGGTAGCGGGAGGGGACGTCAATGAGCAGTTCTTC. Translation gives CAIRVAGGDVNEQFF.

This clone was counted at least ten times. This chain connects TRBV7-2 to TRBJ1-1; D call uncertain. The germline CDR1 and CDR2 sequences are SGHTA and FQGNSA. CDR3 size: 12 residues. The V end was cut by 0 bases, the J end by 13 bases, with 12 bases between. This chain's CDR3 is CASSLALGPGFF. Here the CDR3 DNA reads TGTGCCAGCAGCTTAGCGCTAGGGCCAGGTTTCTTT. Drawing the rest from reference TRBV7-2 and TRBJ1-1, the complete variable domain is GAGVSQSPSNKVTEKGKDVELRCDPISGHTALYWYRQSLGQGLEFLIYFQGNSAPDKSGLPSDRFSAERTGGSVSTLTIQRTQQEDSAVYLCASSLALGPGFFGQGTRLTVV.

This sequence joins TRBV11-2 and TRBJ1-1; 8 bases agree with TRBD1. With 0 bases clipped from V and 6 bases from J, the junction kept 6 bases outside the gene matches. This CDR3 comprises 15 residues. CDR1 is SGHAT and CDR2 is FQNNGV in the germline V gene. In DNA, the CDR3 is TGTGCCAGCAGCTTAGATCAGGGGGCTTGGCCTGAAGCTTTCTTT. It codes for CASSLDQGAWPEAFF.